This TCR beta chain is from a study of blood T cell repertoires in COVID-19. Overall study context: COVID-19 samples collected from the United States, Italy and Spain covered acute and convalescent phases. Sources were T cells, B-cell-depleted T cells, or PBMCs; the material itself was cDNA or gDNA.

Trimming took 5 bases from V and 0 from J; bases not matched to a gene: 8. This CDR3 comprises 17 residues. The V gene's germline CDR1 is SGHTA and CDR2 FQGNSA. Sequencing used immunoSEQ multiplex PCR; TCRdb keeps in-frame clones, though not all of them. The data contain under 300,000 clones, around 84% of them seen just once; the ten biggest clones take up about 1.6%. The sequence was obtained from a human donor with COVID-19, enrolled during active disease. The donor label of this sample is uncertain. This chain uses TRBV7-2 with TRBJ2-2; 8 nucleotides line up with TRBD2. Sample: peripheral blood. CDR3 in DNA: TGTGCCAGCAGCCCACGGGTTAGCGGGGCGAACACCGGGGAGCTGTTTTTT. Translating gives CASSPRVSGANTGELFF.